This TCR beta chain was captured in a study of technical replicates of blood from several donors. Unmatched junction bases numbered 6, after V lost 5 bases and J lost 2 bases. The CDR3 is made up of 15 amino acids. Germline V lookup: CDR1 SGHVS, CDR2 FQNEAQ. The data were produced by immunoSEQ multiplex PCR, yet TCRdb's version contains in-frame clones alone and is incomplete. Among fewer than 85,000 clones listed, approximately 91% were seen once. Sequenced: PBMCs. This receptor was taken from a human donor in good health. Some clones in this sample may be carry-over from other donors' samples. This chain joins TRBV7-8 and TRBJ1-3; 7 positions match TRBD1. Written as DNA, the CDR3 is TGTGCCAGCAGCCGCCGGGACAGAGCTGGAAACACCATATATTTT. It translates to CASSRRDRAGNTIYF. The whole variable domain, remainder taken from reference TRBV7-8 and TRBJ1-3, is GAGVSQSPRYKVAKRGQDVALRCDPISGHVSLFWYQQALGQGPEFLTYFQNEAQLDKSGLPSDRFFAERPEGSVSTLKIQRTQQEDSAVYLCASSRRDRAGNTIYFGEGSWLTVV.